The source of this T cell receptor beta chain is a study of cytomegalovirus exposure and HLA in healthy donors. Background on the study: The platform used for the 120 or so validation repertoires matched that of the approximately 670 first-cohort repertoires, a later analysis reported. Findings and caveats of the study: With high specificity and sensitivity, the classifier reportedly diagnosed cytomegalovirus status. In vitro work confirmed that a few CMV-associated chains recognize CMV antigens.

The V end was cut by 7 bases, the J end by 0 bases, with 9 bases between. This CDR3 has 13 residues. Germline-derived CDR1 and CDR2 are MNHEY and SMNVEV (reference sequence). Points on this clone: Its antigen is still unknown.

Clones were sequenced by immunoSEQ multiplex PCR, and TCRdb holds only the in-frame ones, with some missing. The table has about 220,000 clones, roughly 84% seen once; the top ten hold about 14%. The rearrangement joins TRBV27 to TRBJ2-5, with D maybe TRBD1 (5 bases). Material for sequencing was PBMCs. The sequence was collected from a woman in her twenties or thirties in good health and CMV-seropositive. The CDR3 loop is CASTGQNQETQYF. The CDR3 coding sequence is TGTGCCAGCACCGGACAAAACCAAGAGACCCAGTACTTC.